This T cell receptor (beta chain) was captured in a study of T-cell memory formation after mild COVID-19 (TCRdb year 2021). Regarding the complete study: TCR sequence clusters from the two donors were largely donor specific. Longitudinal TCRalpha and TCRbeta repertoire sequencing tracked T-cell clones expanding and contracting after mild COVID-19 in two donors. The cohort comprised two young, previously healthy adult volunteers, one female and one male.

Ficoll-Paque density gradient centrifugation was used to isolate PBMCs. With regard to this clonotype: The clone's antigen remains unknown. No quality values exist for individual bases; no much larger clone is one base distant.

Sequenced on an Illumina NovaSeq 6000. Using 5'RACE with constant-segment primers, TCRalpha and TCRbeta cDNA libraries were constructed, with sample barcodes and unique molecular identifiers added in the process. Trizol reagent was used to extract RNA from every sample. Library amplification was performed in two PCR steps, and a second sample barcode and Illumina TruSeq adapters were introduced in the second step. Libraries were sequenced on an Illumina NovaSeq with 2 x 150 bp paired-end reads. The published analysis was carried out like this. The reads were demultiplexed and collapsed into UMI-guided consensus sequences using migec v1.2.7. Using mixcr v2.1.11, UMI consensuses were aligned to TRA and TRB V and J templates and then assembled into clonotypes. Clonotypes were classified as expanded or contracted when called significant by both edgeR and NoisET, with noise models trained on biological replicates. For edgeR calls, the cutoffs were a false discovery rate-adjusted p below 0.01 and a log2 fold-change threshold of 1. As an exploratory analysis of dynamics, max-normalized trajectories of the 1000 most abundant clonotypes were examined with PCA combined with hierarchical clustering. Separately sequenced CD4+ and CD8+ repertoires were used to assign a CD4 or CD8 phenotype to each responding clone. TCRdb reanalyzed the raw reads on its own, using fastp at Q25 for trimming and MiXCR for clone calling, and kept in-frame beta chains. Each record represents a unique CDR3 protein, reported with the most common genes and DNA among its rows. It is TCRdb's table, rather than the study itself, that gives the V and J calls and clone size. This sample holds about 340,000 distinct CDR3 sequences; roughly 13% were observed only once. The ten largest clones take up 20% to 25% of the sample.

Summary of the overall study and its limitations: Only a couple of mild cases were covered by the study, and larger cohorts that include severe cases with pre-infection samples were considered necessary. Contracting CD4+ clones were located mainly in the CM and EM memory subsets, whereas CD8+ clones were found to be enriched in EMRA. Balanced CD4/CD8 phenotypes were observed for clones contracting from day 15 to 85, whereas a bias towards CD4+ was observed for a second wave of clones expanding from day 15 to 37. The second-wave clones that peaked on day 37 were not confirmed to be SARS-CoV-2 specific. Some responding clones were detected in pre-infection memory, suggesting pre-existing cross-reactive memory T cells joined the SARS-CoV-2 response.

V lost 8 bases and J lost 4 bases; the stretch between them is 15 bases long. Including the terminal cysteine and phenylalanine, the CDR3 comprises 14 residues. Just CDR3 DNA is preserved here, 42 bases in frame from base 1. The sample comprised PBMCs or a T cell subset sorted from them (not recorded which). The sequence joins TRBV12-3 or TRBV12-4 to TRBJ1-5; TRBD1 is possibly the D segment (6 matching bases). The TCR sequence derives from a man aged 18 to 29 who had mild COVID-19 (a few samples of this study predate the infection). The sample titles of this study are shuffled in the database, so cell type and time point are left out; the donor was told from shared clones. The CDR3 reads as follows: CASRARQVNQPQHF. The DNA sequence is as follows: TGTGCCAGCCGGGCCAGACAGGTTAATCAGCCCCAGCATTTT.